The following is a T cell receptor beta chain sequence with its context. This sample is part of a study of cytomegalovirus exposure and HLA in healthy donors. The CDR3 has 13 amino acids. Trimming stripped 6 bases from V and 8 bases from J, with 14 bases between. Germline values: CDR1 LNHDA, CDR2 SQIVND (reference sequence). Profiled with immunoSEQ multiplex PCR; TCRdb holds only in-frame clones, not every one. The repertoire holds approximately 280,000 clones, about 86% seen once, with around 1% in the top ten. V usage is TRBV19 and J usage is TRBJ2-1, with a possible D match to TRBD2 (6 bases). The sample taken for sequencing was PBMCs. This receptor was identified in a woman under 30 in good health and CMV-seronegative. In nucleotides, the CDR3 is TGTGCCAGTAGGGCGGGGCCGAGCGATGAGCAGTTCTTC. This gives the protein CASRAGPSDEQFF.